What follows are 23 T cell receptor beta chains derived from one specimen sequenced in a study of cytomegalovirus exposure and HLA in healthy donors. Assay: immunoSEQ multiplex PCR; the TCRdb copy retains only in-frame clones and omits some. The sample has around 150,000 clones; about 86% are singletons. What was sequenced was PBMCs. Receptor source: a woman aged 25 to 39 in good health and CMV-seronegative.

The CDR3 nucleotides read TGTGCCAGCAGTTTATATGCAGGGGGCAGCTTTACTTACGAAAAACTGTTTTTT. As protein: CASSLYAGGSFTYEKLFF. The chain uses TRBV27 and TRBJ1-4, with 8 bases lining up with TRBD1. Germline lookup yields CDR1 MNHEY and CDR2 SMNVEV (reference sequence). The CDR3 sequence is 18 residues long. The V segment lost 1 base and the J segment 8 bases; nucleotides outside the gene matches: 15.

The chain links TRBV2 to TRBJ2-7, with D perhaps given as TRBD1 or TRBD2 (5 bases each). Trimming left V 1 base short and J 4 bases short, with 17 bases between. Germline lookup yields CDR1 SNHLY and CDR2 FYNNEI. CDR3 size: 16 residues. CDR3 in DNA: TGTGCCAGCAGTGAAGAGGGGACGAGGTACGGTTACGAGCAGTACTTC. Residues: CASSEEGTRYGYEQYF.

The chain joins TRBV6-9 to TRBJ2-1, with 9 bases lining up with TRBD1. The V segment lost 6 bases and the J segment 4 bases; nucleotides outside the gene matches: 4. Germline V CDR1 and CDR2: MNHGY, SVAAGI. The CDR3 is 14 amino acids. This CDR3 reads CASSGTGRYNEQFF. In DNA, the CDR3 is TGTGCCAGCAGCGGGACAGGGAGATACAATGAGCAGTTCTTC.

J is TRBJ1-2 and V is TRBV29-1; TRBD1 agrees at 8 bases. The ends lost 6 bases at V and 7 bases at J; junction bases unmatched: 7. Germline loops: CDR1 SQVTM, CDR2 ANQGSEA. This CDR3 has 12 amino acids. The CDR3: CSVPTGAGGYTF. CDR3 DNA sequence: TGCAGCGTCCCGACAGGGGCCGGTGGCTACACCTTC.

V gene TRBV2 combines with J gene TRBJ2-7; D ambiguous. This CDR3 spans 11 amino acids. Between the trimmed V and J ends, which lost 4 bases and 2 bases, there was a span of 3 bases. Germline CDR1 reads SNHLY; CDR2 reads FYNNEI. In nucleotides, the CDR3 is TGTGCCAGCAGTGCGACCTACGAGCAGTACTTC. The encoded protein is CASSATYEQYF. The full variable domain, its missing parts supplied by reference TRBV2 and TRBJ2-7, is EPEVTQTPSHQVTQMGQEVILRCVPISNHLYFYWYRQILGQKVEFLVSFYNNEISEKSEIFDDQFSVERPDGSNFTLKIRSTKLEDSAMYFCASSATYEQYFGPGTRLTVT.

The chain uses TRBV4-1 and TRBJ1-4; TRBD1 is a possible D gene (6 bases). This CDR3 is built from 21 residues. V dropped 2 bases and J dropped 3 bases, with 28 bases sitting between them. Per the germline V gene, CDR1 is MGHRA and CDR2 is YSYEKL. The CDR3 protein is CASSQPQPGGPPFPPNEKLFF. DNA of the CDR3: TGCGCCAGCAGCCAACCCCAACCGGGGGGCCCTCCTTTCCCCCCTAATGAAAAACTGTTTTTT.

This clone has only one observation. The V gene is TRBV28, the J gene TRBJ1-2; unclear D gene. Per germline, CDR1 MDHEN and CDR2 SYDVKM. The V end was cut by 11 bases, the J end by 0 bases, with 10 bases between. The CDR3 loop spans 12 amino acids. The CDR3 DNA sequence: TGTGCCTGCGGCAGCACTAACTATGGCTACACCTTC. This gives the protein CACGSTNYGYTF.

The chain employs TRBV19 and TRBJ1-6; D is ambiguous. This CDR3 contains 14 residues. V was pared by 5 bases and J by 3 bases, with 8 bases between. Germline CDR1 LNHDA, CDR2 SQIVND (reference sequence). The CDR3 coding sequence is TGTGCCAGTAGTGCCAGCAACTATAATTCACCCCTCCACTTT. Its protein is CASSASNYNSPLHF.

CDR3 sequence (DNA): TGCAGTGCTAGGCACGGCTACGAGCAGTACTTC. Amino acid sequence: CSARHGYEQYF. The chain couples TRBV20-1 to TRBJ2-7; no clear D gene. The CDR3 spans 11 residues. The V gene lost 3 bases and the J gene lost 3 bases, with 6 bases spanning the gap. Germline CDR1 reads DFQATT; CDR2 reads SNEGSKA (reference sequence).

The rearrangement links TRBV6-1 to TRBJ1-1, with D hard to call. The CDR3 runs to 13 residues. Trimming removed 6 bases from V and 4 bases from J, with 12 bases in between. In germline, CDR1 is MNHNS, CDR2 SASEGT. For the CDR3, the DNA is TGTGCCAGCAGAGGCCCTCACCCCACTGAAGCTTTCTTT. Its translation is CASRGPHPTEAFF.

The J gene is TRBJ1-2, the V gene TRBV6-1; the D gene is possibly TRBD1 (5 bases). The V gene's germline CDR1 is MNHNS and CDR2 SASEGT. This CDR3 is 18 amino acids long. V was trimmed by 0 bases and J by 3 bases, leaving 20 bases between them. The CDR3 reads CASSEALIYGGGDYGYTF. CDR3 in DNA: TGTGCCAGCAGTGAAGCGCTTATTTATGGGGGAGGGGACTATGGCTACACCTTC.

This chain links TRBV4-3 with TRBJ2-2, with 7 positions matching TRBD1. This CDR3 spans 15 amino acids. V shed 5 bases and J 4 bases; nucleotides not matched to a gene: 7. In germline, CDR1 is LGHNA, CDR2 YSLEER. CDR3 sequence: CASSSRQGGTGELFF. The CDR3 DNA reads as TGCGCCAGCAGCTCACGACAGGGTGGCACCGGGGAGCTGTTTTTT.

The J gene is TRBJ1-3, the V gene TRBV6-5, with 7 bases identical to TRBD1. The CDR3 contains 15 residues. Germline CDR1 is MNHEY and CDR2 is SVGAGI. The junction had 11 bases not matched to a gene; V was cut back by 8 bases and J by 4 bases. The CDR3 nucleotides are TGTGCCAGCGTACGAGGCAGGGGGTTCGGAAACACCATATATTTT. Its translation: CASVRGRGFGNTIYF.

This rearrangement joins TRBV18 to TRBJ2-7, with D possibly TRBD1 on 6 matching bases. CDR1 and CDR2 from the germline V gene are KGHSH and LQKENI. CDR3 length: 13 residues. Trimming removed 3 bases at V and 13 bases at J, with 19 bases between. Written as DNA, the CDR3 is TGTGCCAGCTCACCTCACCCGCAGGGGCCGATTTACTTC. Translated: CASSPHPQGPIYF.

This rearrangement joins TRBV6-6 to TRBJ1-4, with D unclear. The germline CDR1 and CDR2 sequences are MNHNY and SVGAGI (reference sequence). This CDR3 has 15 amino acids. V lost 2 bases, J lost 8 bases, and 15 bases lay in between. In nucleotides, the CDR3 is TGTGCCAGCAGTTACGATTCCCCATCTCGGGAAAAACTGTTTTTT. Its protein is CASSYDSPSREKLFF.

The V and J genes are TRBV19 and TRBJ1-6; D is possibly TRBD1 (6 bases). Germline V gives CDR1 LNHDA, CDR2 SQIVND (reference sequence). The CDR3 sequence is 15 residues long. The V gene lost 2 bases and the J gene lost 7 bases, with 12 bases spanning the gap. The CDR3 here is CASSIRLQGNSPLHF. The CDR3 nucleotides read TGTGCCAGTAGTATACGTCTACAGGGAAATTCACCCCTCCACTTT.

The V gene is TRBV18, the J gene TRBJ2-3; D might be TRBD1 or TRBD2, each matching 5 bases. Trimming shortened V by 2 bases and J by 2 bases, and 26 bases separated the two germline ends. Germline V lookup: CDR1 KGHSH, CDR2 LQKENI. The CDR3 runs to 20 residues. Here the CDR3 reads CASSPLSPMSWVGTTDTQYF. The DNA for the CDR3 is TGTGCCAGCTCACCATTATCCCCGATGTCTTGGGTGGGGACCACAGATACGCAGTATTTT. Supplemented by reference TRBV18 and TRBJ2-3, the full variable domain reads NAGVMQNPRHLVRRRGQEARLRCSPMKGHSHVYWYRQLPEEGLKFMVYLQKENIIDESGMPKERFSAEFPKEGPSILRIQQVVRGDSAAYFCASSPLSPMSWVGTTDTQYFGPGTRLTVL.

This chain joins TRBV11-2 and TRBJ1-5, with no clear D. V lost 1 base and J lost 6, with 7 bases in between. This CDR3 is 13 amino acids long. Germline loops: CDR1 SGHAT, CDR2 FQNNGV. The CDR3 coding sequence is TGTGCCAGCAGCTTAGGGTCAGTTCAGCCCCAGCATTTT. Translating it yields CASSLGSVQPQHF.

The J gene is TRBJ2-7, the V gene TRBV5-6; D unclear. The germline V gene encodes CDR1 SGHDT and CDR2 YYEEEE. The CDR3 sequence is 14 residues long. The germline V and J ends were trimmed by 0 bases and 1 base, with 8 bases remaining between them. The CDR3 DNA reads as TGTGCCAGCAGCTTGGTTACAGCTTCCTACGAGCAGTACTTC. This translates into CASSLVTASYEQYF.

J is TRBJ2-1 and V is TRBV2; TRBD2 agrees at 10 bases. Losses at the gene ends were 6 bases for V and 4 bases for J; bases not matched to a gene: 6. This CDR3 comprises 15 residues. CDR1 and CDR2 (germline): SNHLY, FYNNEI. The CDR3 spells CASRQTSGNYNEQFF. The CDR3 nucleotides read TGTGCCAGCAGACAAACTAGCGGGAATTACAATGAGCAGTTCTTC.

To note about this clone: The sample carries other DNA sequences with the same CDR3. V gene TRBV15 combines with J gene TRBJ1-2; no firm D call. V was shortened by 0 bases and J by 5 bases, with 7 bases between the two germline ends. The germline CDR1 and CDR2 sequences are LNHNV and YYDKDF (reference sequence). There are 13 residues in the CDR3. CDR3 sequence reads: CATSRDQQYGYTF. The CDR3, as DNA: TGTGCCACCAGCAGAGATCAGCAGTATGGCTACACCTTC.

V is TRBV20-1 and J is TRBJ1-5, with D hard to call. CDR3 length equals 11 residues. V was pared by 0 bases and J by 8 bases, with 5 bases between. The germline V gene has CDR1 DFQATT and CDR2 SNEGSKA (reference sequence). This CDR3 is CSARDCKPQHF. The CDR3 coding sequence is TGCAGTGCTAGAGATTGTAAGCCCCAGCATTTT.

The chain carries TRBV9 and TRBJ2-7, with D possibly TRBD1 on 6 matching bases. Trimming shortened V by 3 bases and J by 5 bases, and 18 bases separated the two germline ends. The CDR3 totals 15 residues. Germline CDR1 is SGDLS and CDR2 is YYNGEE. CDR3 bases: TGTGCCAGCAGCGGCGACAGGAGTCAATCGAACGAGCAGTACTTC. Translation gives CASSGDRSQSNEQYF.